The present T cell receptor beta chain was sequenced within a study of T-cell reconstitution after alpha-beta-depleted transplantation in children. Unique molecular identifiers tagged the TCRbeta library. TCRdb processed the PCR reads anew with MiXCR; each CDR3 protein has one entry. The sample lists about 72,000 distinct CDR3 sequences, 7.3% occurring once. Per the germline V gene, CDR1 is SGHNT and CDR2 is YYREEE (reference sequence). J lost 5 bases, V lost 1 base, and 13 bases had no gene match. The CDR3 is 17 amino acids. This TCR came from a human donor who donated a stem cell graft to a child with acute lymphoblastic leukemia. This chain joins TRBV5-4 and TRBJ2-5, with 8 bases lining up with TRBD1. Sequencing was performed on PBMCs from the stem cell graft donor, taken from the stem cell graft. CDR3 loop: CASSLRPGQGIRETQYF. In DNA form, the CDR3 reads TGTGCCAGCAGCTTGCGACCTGGACAGGGCATAAGGGAGACCCAGTACTTC.